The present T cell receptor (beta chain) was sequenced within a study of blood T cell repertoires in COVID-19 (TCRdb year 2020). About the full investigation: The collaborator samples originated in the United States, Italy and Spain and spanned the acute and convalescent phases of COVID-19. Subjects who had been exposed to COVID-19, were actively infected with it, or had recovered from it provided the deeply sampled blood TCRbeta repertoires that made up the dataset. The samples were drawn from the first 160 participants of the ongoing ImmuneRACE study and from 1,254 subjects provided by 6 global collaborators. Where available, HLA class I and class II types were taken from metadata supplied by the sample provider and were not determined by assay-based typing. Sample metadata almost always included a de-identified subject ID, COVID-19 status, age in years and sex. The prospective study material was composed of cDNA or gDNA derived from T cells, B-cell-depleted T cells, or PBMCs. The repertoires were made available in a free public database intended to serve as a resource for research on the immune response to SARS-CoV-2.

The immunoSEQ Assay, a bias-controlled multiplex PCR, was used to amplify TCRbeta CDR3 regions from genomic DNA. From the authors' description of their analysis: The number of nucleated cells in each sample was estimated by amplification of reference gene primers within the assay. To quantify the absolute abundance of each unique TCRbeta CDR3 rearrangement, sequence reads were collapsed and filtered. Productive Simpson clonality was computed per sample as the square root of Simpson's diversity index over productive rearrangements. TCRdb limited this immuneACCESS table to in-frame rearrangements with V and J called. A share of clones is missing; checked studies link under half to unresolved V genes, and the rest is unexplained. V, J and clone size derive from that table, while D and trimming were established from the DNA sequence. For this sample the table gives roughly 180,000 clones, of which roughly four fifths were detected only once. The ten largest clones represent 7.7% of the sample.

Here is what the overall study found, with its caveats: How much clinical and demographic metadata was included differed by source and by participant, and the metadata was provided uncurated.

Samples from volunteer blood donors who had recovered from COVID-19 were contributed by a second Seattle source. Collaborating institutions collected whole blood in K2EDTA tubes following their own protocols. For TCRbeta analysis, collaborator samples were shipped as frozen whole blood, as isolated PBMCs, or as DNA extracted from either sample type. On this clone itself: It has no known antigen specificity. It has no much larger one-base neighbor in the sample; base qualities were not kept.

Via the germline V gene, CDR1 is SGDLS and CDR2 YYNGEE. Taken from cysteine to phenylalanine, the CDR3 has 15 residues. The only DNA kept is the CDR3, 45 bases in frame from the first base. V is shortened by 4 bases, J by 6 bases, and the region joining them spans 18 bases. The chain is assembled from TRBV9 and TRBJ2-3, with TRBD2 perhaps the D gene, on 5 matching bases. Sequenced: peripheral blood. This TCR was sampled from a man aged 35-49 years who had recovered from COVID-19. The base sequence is TGTGCCAGCAGCTCAGCCCACTGGGAGCTTGATACGCAGTATTTT. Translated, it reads CASSSAHWELDTQYF.